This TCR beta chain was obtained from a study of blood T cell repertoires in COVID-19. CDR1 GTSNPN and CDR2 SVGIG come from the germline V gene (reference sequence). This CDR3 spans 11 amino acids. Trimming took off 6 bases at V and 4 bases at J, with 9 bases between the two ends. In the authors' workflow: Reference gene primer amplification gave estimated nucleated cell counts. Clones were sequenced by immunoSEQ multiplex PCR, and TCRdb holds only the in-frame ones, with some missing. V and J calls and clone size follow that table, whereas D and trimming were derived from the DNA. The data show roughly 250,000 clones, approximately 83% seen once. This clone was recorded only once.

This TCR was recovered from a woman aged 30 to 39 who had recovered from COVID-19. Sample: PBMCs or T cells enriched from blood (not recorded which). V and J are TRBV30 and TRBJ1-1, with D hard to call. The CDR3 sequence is CACPDFTEAFF. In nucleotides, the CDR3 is TGTGCCTGTCCGGACTTCACTGAAGCTTTCTTT.